Given below is one T cell receptor (beta chain) in context. Antigen unknown. One junction end does not reproduce the germline sequence, and a read error may be involved. This entry comes from a study of CD8 T cells in ankylosing spondylitis. CDR3 length: 19 amino acids. Overall study results and limits: Ankylosing spondylitis blood appeared to carry a characteristic TCR beta motif of 7 or 8 highly homologous variants. Disease-associated clones were reportedly significantly overrepresented in matched ankylosing spondylitis synovial fluid.

A quantitative 5'-RACE method, one with molecular barcodes, was used to make TCR beta libraries. Each CDR3 protein is one row after TCRdb ran MiXCR on the 5' RACE reads. The sample has about 240,000 distinct CDR3 sequences; 8% to 9.5% are singletons. The receptor comes from a male donor with ankylosing spondylitis or in good health (not recorded which). The gene calls are TRBV12-3 or TRBV12-4 and TRBJ2-7; 7 bases map to TRBD1. The sequenced sample was blood, either unsorted or a sorted T cell fraction (not recorded which). The CDR3 is CAISLAKYRDSLSSYEQYF. CDR3 coding DNA: TGTGCCATCAGTTTAGCGAAATATAGGGACAGCCTCAGCTCCTACGAGCAGTACTTC.